A single sample is the source of the 14 T cell receptor beta chains below, sequenced in a study of human T cells and chemical hapten exposure. TCRdb recomputed calls from the RACE reads with MiXCR, one row per CDR3 protein. The sample carries more than 95,000 distinct CDR3 sequences, under 40% recorded once. As to time point: patch test 3, about 24 weeks after DPC sensitization. The treatment here: therapeutic diphenylcyclopropenone sensitization with weekly scalp DPC. This sample comprised whole blood, obtained in connection with sensitization to the hapten diphenylcyclopropenone (DPC). The receptor set was obtained from a man in his forties or fifties with alopecia areata. Some clones in this sample may be carry-over from other donors' samples.

The chain has TRBV6-1 and TRBJ2-6; D gene unclear. Germline V lookup: CDR1 MNHNS, CDR2 SASEGT. Trimming pared 5 bases from V and 0 bases from J, leaving 8 bases between. The CDR3 is 15 amino acids. The CDR3 nucleotides are TGTGCCAGCAGTTCCAGTGACTCTGGGGCCAACGTCCTGACTTTC. Translation: CASSSSDSGANVLTF.

The chain employs TRBV12-5 and TRBJ2-1; 11 positions agree with TRBD1. The V gene end was trimmed by 6 bases and the J gene end by 3 bases; junction bases not matched to a gene: 4. The CDR3 is 15 amino acids. Per the germline V gene, CDR1 is LGHNT and CDR2 is FRNRAP. The CDR3 nucleotides read TGTGCTAGTGGCTGGGGACAGGGGGACTACAATGAGCAGTTCTTC. Its protein is CASGWGQGDYNEQFF.

The chain couples TRBV6-5 to TRBJ1-6, with unresolved D. Germline CDR1 and CDR2: MNHEY and SVGAGI. Trimming removed 5 bases at V and 4 bases at J, with 9 bases between. The CDR3 length is 14 residues. The CDR3 DNA follows: TGTGCCAGCAGTCCTAGCGGGTATAATTCACCCCTCCACTTT. This encodes CASSPSGYNSPLHF.

A single count supports this clonotype. The V call is TRBV10-3, the J call TRBJ2-1; 14 nucleotides line up with TRBD2. J lost 10 bases, V lost 3 bases, and 8 bases had no gene match. Germline V gene lookup returns CDR1 ENHRY and CDR2 SYGVKD. There are 16 residues in the CDR3. The CDR3 reads CAISDLLGLAGEEQFF. The CDR3 DNA sequence: TGTGCCATCAGTGATCTCTTGGGACTAGCGGGAGAGGAGCAGTTCTTC.

The J gene is TRBJ2-1, the V gene TRBV18; TRBD2 aligns across 7 bases. The V segment lost 0 bases and the J segment 8 bases; nucleotides outside the gene matches: 7. The CDR3 extends over 15 amino acids. Germline CDR1 and CDR2: KGHSH and LQKENI. The CDR3 bases are TGTGCCAGCTCACCACCGCGGGAGACCGCTGATGAGCAGTTCTTC. Protein product: CASSPPRETADEQFF.

The gene calls are TRBV12-3 or TRBV12-4 and TRBJ2-5; TRBD2 agrees at 7 bases. The ends lost 5 bases at V and 1 base at J; junction bases unmatched: 4. This CDR3 contains 14 residues. This CDR3 reads CASSELAFQETQYF. The CDR3 DNA sequence: TGTGCCAGCAGTGAACTAGCGTTCCAAGAGACCCAGTACTTC.

The CDR3 coding sequence is TGCGCCAGCAGCCCAACTCCGGGACAGGGACAAGAGACCCAGTACTTC. Encoded protein: CASSPTPGQGQETQYF. The chain combines TRBV5-1 with TRBJ2-5, with 9 bases aligning to TRBD1. Germline V lookup: CDR1 SGHRS, CDR2 YFSETQ. This CDR3 contains 16 residues. The ends lost 4 bases at V and 2 bases at J; junction bases unmatched: 9.

This chain joins TRBV20-1 and TRBJ2-1, with D possibly being TRBD1 or TRBD2 (7 bases each). Trimming removed 5 bases at V and 10 bases at J, with 21 bases between. Germline V gives CDR1 DFQATT, CDR2 SNEGSKA (reference sequence). This CDR3 contains 14 residues. CDR3 bases: TGCAGTGCTGCCCCTTCGGGAGCGGGACAGGAGCAGTTCTTC. Translating gives CSAAPSGAGQEQFF.

This sequence joins TRBV6-2 or TRBV6-3 and TRBJ2-7; the D gene is possibly TRBD1 (6 bases). The V and J ends lost 3 bases and 0 bases respectively, with 9 bases between them. Germline lookup yields CDR1 MNHEY and CDR2 SVGEGT. The CDR3 covers 14 residues. The CDR3 loop reads CASSYDRFSYEQYV. CDR3 sequence (DNA): TGTGCCAGCAGTTATGACAGGTTCTCCTACGAGCAGTACGTC.

This chain joins TRBV25-1 and TRBJ1-1; TRBD1 agrees at 10 bases. Germline V lookup: CDR1 MGHDK, CDR2 SYGVNS. Germline trimming cut 8 bases from V and 1 base from J; bases unmatched to any gene: 4. The length of the CDR3 is 14 residues. DNA for the CDR3: TGTGCCAGCCAACGGGACAGGGGGAACACTGAAGCTTTCTTT. Residues: CASQRDRGNTEAFF.

At least ten counts were recorded for this clonotype. The chain carries TRBV14 and TRBJ2-1; D unclear. Germline V CDR1 and CDR2: SGHDN, FVKESK. There are 16 residues in the CDR3. Trimming took 0 bases from V and 9 from J, leaving 18 bases between them. CDR3 in DNA: TGTGCCAGCAGCCAAGATGAGGTAGCAACAAACGGTGAGCAGTTCTTC. Amino acid sequence: CASSQDEVATNGEQFF. Using reference TRBV14 and TRBJ2-1 for the parts outside the CDR3, the full variable domain is EAGVTQFPSHSVIEKGQTVTLRCDPISGHDNLYWYRRVMGKEIKFLLHFVKESKQDESGMPNNRFLAERTGGTYSTLKVQPAELEDSGVYFCASSQDEVATNGEQFFGPGTRLTVL.

The chain combines TRBV4-3 with TRBJ2-5; D is possibly TRBD1 or TRBD2 (6 bases each). Germline values: CDR1 LGHNA, CDR2 YSLEER. This CDR3 has 19 amino acids. V lost 0 bases, J lost 1 base, and 21 bases lay in between. The CDR3, as DNA: TGCGCCAGCAGCCAAGAAGGGGGGCCCAACCAAAATTTCCAAGAGACCCAGTACTTC. Translating gives CASSQEGGPNQNFQETQYF.

This chain uses TRBV18 with TRBJ2-5, with 9 bases lining up with TRBD1. After removal of 3 bases from V and 5 bases from J, the junction contained 10 bases not matched to a gene. Germline-derived CDR1 and CDR2 are KGHSH and LQKENI. This CDR3 has 16 residues. The CDR3 bases are TGTGCCAGCTCACCGGCAACCGGGACAGGGATGGAGACCCAGTACTTC. Its protein product is CASSPATGTGMETQYF. Together with reference TRBV18 and TRBJ2-5, the CDR3 gives the full variable domain: NAGVMQNPRHLVRRRGQEARLRCSPMKGHSHVYWYRQLPEEGLKFMVYLQKENIIDESGMPKERFSAEFPKEGPSILRIQQVVRGDSAAYFCASSPATGTGMETQYFGPGTRLLVL.

This chain links TRBV3-1 with TRBJ2-2; 9 nucleotides match TRBD2. V shed 2 bases and J 6 bases; nucleotides not matched to a gene: 10. Germline-derived CDR1 and CDR2 are LGHDT and YNNKEL (reference sequence). The CDR3 contains 17 residues. The CDR3 protein is CASSQNPGTSIPGELFF. CDR3 nucleotides: TGTGCCAGCAGCCAAAACCCCGGGACTAGCATCCCCGGGGAGCTGTTTTTT.